The rows below give T cell receptor beta chains drawn from one sample of a study of OX40 agonist ivuxolimab in advanced cancers. TCRdb's table, derived via immunoSEQ multiplex PCR, lists solely in-frame clones and lacks some. The sample holds approximately 91,000 clones; about 86% are singletons and the top ten take around 2%. The source was CD4+ or CD8+ T cells sorted from blood, collected in a trial of the OX40 agonist ivuxolimab. The receptors originated from an adult with an advanced solid tumor such as melanoma, head and neck, liver or kidney cancer. Both conserved end residues are part of each CDR3. Each record gives: V gene, J gene, D gene, clone size, CDR3 protein, CDR3 DNA. The D gene is left open where the match is weak. Size values are once, few and many counts, or a class for expanded clones, and some rows have none.

>TRBV11-2|TRBJ2-3|NA|NA
CASSPTRLTDTQYF
TGTGCCAGCAGCCCAACGAGGCTCACAGATACGCAGTATTTT
>TRBV5-1|TRBJ1-3|NA|NA
CASSLSLGSSGNTIYF
TGCGCCAGCAGCTTATCTCTCGGAAGCTCTGGAAACACCATATATTTT
>TRBV19|TRBJ2-1|NA|NA
CASSKQGRGSYNEQFF
TGTGCCAGTAGTAAGCAGGGCAGGGGATCCTACAATGAGCAGTTCTTC
>TRBV7-2|TRBJ2-7|TRBD2|few
CASSVTLGLAGEQYF
TGTGCCAGCAGCGTTACGTTAGGACTAGCTGGCGAGCAGTACTTC
>TRBV5-4|TRBJ2-3|NA|NA
CASSLEGRSTDTQYF
TGTGCCAGCAGCTTAGAGGGCCGCTCGACAGATACGCAGTATTTT
>TRBV27|TRBJ2-5|NA|NA
CASSRQFQETQYF
TGTGCCAGCAGTAGGCAATTCCAAGAGACCCAGTACTTC
>TRBV5-4|TRBJ2-5|TRBD1|NA
CASSLGRQGRLETQYF
TGTGCCAGCAGCTTGGGACGACAGGGGAGGTTGGAGACCCAGTACTTC
>TRBV4-2|TRBJ2-2|NA|NA
CASSQENQGNTGELFF
TGTGCCAGCAGCCAAGAAAACCAGGGGAACACCGGGGAGCTGTTTTTT
>TRBV7-9|TRBJ1-2|NA|NA
CASRSDSIYGYTF
TGTGCCAGCAGGTCTGACAGCATCTATGGCTACACCTTC
>TRBV15|TRBJ2-1|TRBD2|NA
CATSRDGGGHSSYNEQFF
TGTGCCACCAGCAGAGATGGCGGGGGTCACAGTTCCTACAATGAGCAGTTCTTC
>TRBV28|TRBJ1-2|NA|NA
CASTQGGDHYGYTF
TGTGCCAGCACCCAAGGGGGGGACCACTATGGCTACACCTTC
>TRBV15|TRBJ1-6|NA|NA
CATSSDRNLNSPLHF
TGTGCCACCAGCAGCGACAGGAATCTTAATTCACCCCTCCACTTT
>TRBV10-3|TRBJ2-3|NA|NA
CAISESLGTDTQYF
TGTGCCATCAGTGAGTCTTTGGGCACAGATACGCAGTATTTT
>TRBV2|TRBJ1-2|NA|NA
CATRAGEGKYGYTF
TGTGCCACGCGAGCCGGAGAGGGAAAATATGGCTACACCTTC
>TRBV6-4|TRBJ1-5|TRBD1|NA
CASRDTSGGYGNQPQHF
TGTGCCAGCAGGGACACCTCAGGGGGTTATGGCAATCAGCCCCAGCATTTT
>TRBV7-8|TRBJ2-7|TRBD2|NA
CASSLETGGSSTRQYF
TGTGCCAGCAGCTTAGAAACGGGGGGGAGTTCAACGAGGCAGTACTTC
>TRBV7-9|TRBJ1-2|NA|NA
CASSYTDYGYTF
TGTGCCAGCAGCTACACAGACTATGGCTACACCTTC
>TRBV7-2|TRBJ2-5|NA|NA
CASSLMGSTETQYF
TGTGCCAGCAGCTTGATGGGGTCCACGGAGACCCAGTACTTC
>TRBV18|TRBJ2-7|TRBD2|NA
CASSPSGGLYEQYF
TGTGCCAGCTCACCAAGCGGGGGGCTATACGAGCAGTACTTC
>TRBV9|TRBJ1-5|TRBD1|few
CASSFGTGENNQPQHF
TGTGCCAGCAGCTTCGGGACAGGGGAGAACAATCAGCCCCAGCATTTT
>TRBV5-6|TRBJ2-7|NA|NA
CASSLAAQSYEQYF
TGTGCCAGCAGCTTGGCCGCCCAGTCCTACGAGCAGTACTTC
>TRBV5-4|TRBJ1-2|TRBD1|NA
CASSQGQKNYGYTF
TGTGCCAGCAGCCAGGGACAGAAGAACTATGGCTACACCTTC
>TRBV18|TRBJ2-7|NA|NA
CASSPSRASYEQYF
TGTGCCAGCTCACCAAGCAGGGCCTCCTACGAGCAGTACTTC
>TRBV9|TRBJ1-6|NA|once
CASSVRGNNSPLHF
TGTGCCAGCAGCGTGAGGGGTAATAATTCACCCCTCCACTTT
>TRBV14|TRBJ1-6|NA|NA
CASSPHSSYNSPLHF
TGTGCCAGCAGCCCACATAGCTCCTATAATTCACCCCTCCACTTT
>TRBV7-8|TRBJ2-2|NA|NA
CASSFGHFNTGELFF
TGTGCCAGCAGCTTCGGGCACTTTAACACCGGGGAGCTGTTTTTT
>TRBV5-5|TRBJ1-1|NA|NA
CASSIWTENTEAFF
TGTGCCAGCAGTATATGGACGGAGAACACTGAAGCTTTCTTT
>TRBV27|TRBJ1-5|NA|once
CASSSGRINQPQHF
TGTGCCAGCAGTTCGGGACGGATCAATCAGCCCCAGCATTTT
>TRBV7-6|TRBJ1-4|TRBD1|NA
CASSAGQGERGEKLFF
TGTGCCAGCAGCGCGGGACAGGGGGAACGGGGTGAAAAACTGTTTTTT
>TRBV6-5|TRBJ1-5|NA|NA
CASKRDFNQPQHF
TGTGCCAGCAAGCGGGATTTTAATCAGCCCCAGCATTTT
>TRBV12-5|TRBJ1-5|NA|once
CASGLGIGGGQPQHF
TGTGCTAGTGGTTTGGGGATCGGGGGCGGGCAGCCCCAGCATTTT
>TRBV7-2|TRBJ1-2|TRBD1|NA
CASSLGFGTGYGYTF
TGTGCCAGCAGCTTAGGATTTGGGACAGGCTATGGCTACACCTTC
>TRBV6-5|TRBJ2-7|NA|NA
CASSYSGVGSPYEQYF
TGTGCCAGCAGTTACTCCGGGGTTGGGAGCCCCTACGAGCAGTACTTC
>TRBV2|TRBJ1-1|TRBD1|NA
CASTPKTGRNTEAFF
TGTGCCAGCACCCCTAAGACAGGGAGGAACACTGAAGCTTTCTTT
>TRBV29-1|TRBJ2-7|TRBD1|NA
CSVGGQGANYEQYF
TGCAGCGTAGGAGGACAGGGGGCGAACTACGAGCAGTACTTC
>TRBV19|TRBJ2-2|NA|NA
CASSISRDRNTGELFF
TGTGCCAGTAGTATTTCCCGGGACCGTAACACCGGGGAGCTGTTTTTT
>TRBV7-3|TRBJ2-1|NA|NA
CASSRPGDNEQFF
TGTGCCAGCAGCCGCCCGGGGGACAATGAGCAGTTCTTC
>TRBV11-2|TRBJ1-1|TRBD1|NA
CASSFTTGTTEAFF
TGTGCCAGCAGCTTCACGACAGGGACCACTGAAGCTTTCTTT
>TRBV11-3|TRBJ2-5|NA|NA
CASSRGVGETQYF
TGTGCCAGCAGCCGAGGGGTAGGAGAGACCCAGTACTTC
>TRBV2|TRBJ1-3|NA|NA
CASSENRENTIYF
TGTGCCAGCAGTGAGAATAGGGAGAACACCATATATTTT
>TRBV6-9|TRBJ1-5|NA|NA
CASSYRRNQPQHF
TGTGCCAGCAGTTACAGACGCAATCAGCCCCAGCATTTT
>TRBV7-2|TRBJ1-4|NA|once
CASTLGANEKLFF
TGTGCCAGCACCTTAGGGGCTAATGAAAAACTGTTTTTT
>TRBV9|TRBJ1-3|NA|NA
CASSPTGLPGNTIYF
TGTGCCAGCAGCCCAACGGGGCTCCCTGGAAACACCATATATTTT
>TRBV6-1|TRBJ1-4|NA|NA
CASSSLGPEEKLFF
TGTGCCAGCAGTTCACTGGGACCCGAGGAAAAACTGTTTTTT
>TRBV5-1|TRBJ1-2|NA|NA
CASSPGAGRNYGYTF
TGCGCCAGCAGCCCGGGGGCGGGACGGAACTATGGCTACACCTTC
>TRBV7-7|TRBJ2-3|NA|NA
CASSPGPADTQYF
TGTGCCAGCAGCCCGGGACCGGCGGATACGCAGTATTTT
>TRBV2|TRBJ1-1|TRBD1|few
CATKTGTGGTEAFF
TGTGCCACTAAGACCGGGACAGGGGGAACTGAAGCTTTCTTT
>TRBV7-9|TRBJ1-2|NA|NA
CASSPDNSWGYTF
TGTGCCAGCAGCCCCGACAATTCGTGGGGCTACACCTTC
>TRBV30|TRBJ1-1|NA|NA
CAWTGGENTEAFF
TGTGCCTGGACCGGGGGGGAGAACACTGAAGCTTTCTTT
>TRBV7-3|TRBJ2-7|TRBD1|NA
CASSLDRQGDSEQYF
TGTGCCAGCAGCTTAGATAGACAGGGTGATTCCGAGCAGTACTTC
>TRBV7-3|TRBJ2-2|NA|once
CASSPEPGRNTGELFF
TGTGCCAGCAGCCCCGAGCCGGGACGAAACACCGGGGAGCTGTTTTTT
>TRBV11-3|TRBJ2-1|NA|NA
CASSLYSRGGNNEQFF
TGTGCCAGCAGCTTATATTCTAGAGGAGGGAACAATGAGCAGTTCTTC